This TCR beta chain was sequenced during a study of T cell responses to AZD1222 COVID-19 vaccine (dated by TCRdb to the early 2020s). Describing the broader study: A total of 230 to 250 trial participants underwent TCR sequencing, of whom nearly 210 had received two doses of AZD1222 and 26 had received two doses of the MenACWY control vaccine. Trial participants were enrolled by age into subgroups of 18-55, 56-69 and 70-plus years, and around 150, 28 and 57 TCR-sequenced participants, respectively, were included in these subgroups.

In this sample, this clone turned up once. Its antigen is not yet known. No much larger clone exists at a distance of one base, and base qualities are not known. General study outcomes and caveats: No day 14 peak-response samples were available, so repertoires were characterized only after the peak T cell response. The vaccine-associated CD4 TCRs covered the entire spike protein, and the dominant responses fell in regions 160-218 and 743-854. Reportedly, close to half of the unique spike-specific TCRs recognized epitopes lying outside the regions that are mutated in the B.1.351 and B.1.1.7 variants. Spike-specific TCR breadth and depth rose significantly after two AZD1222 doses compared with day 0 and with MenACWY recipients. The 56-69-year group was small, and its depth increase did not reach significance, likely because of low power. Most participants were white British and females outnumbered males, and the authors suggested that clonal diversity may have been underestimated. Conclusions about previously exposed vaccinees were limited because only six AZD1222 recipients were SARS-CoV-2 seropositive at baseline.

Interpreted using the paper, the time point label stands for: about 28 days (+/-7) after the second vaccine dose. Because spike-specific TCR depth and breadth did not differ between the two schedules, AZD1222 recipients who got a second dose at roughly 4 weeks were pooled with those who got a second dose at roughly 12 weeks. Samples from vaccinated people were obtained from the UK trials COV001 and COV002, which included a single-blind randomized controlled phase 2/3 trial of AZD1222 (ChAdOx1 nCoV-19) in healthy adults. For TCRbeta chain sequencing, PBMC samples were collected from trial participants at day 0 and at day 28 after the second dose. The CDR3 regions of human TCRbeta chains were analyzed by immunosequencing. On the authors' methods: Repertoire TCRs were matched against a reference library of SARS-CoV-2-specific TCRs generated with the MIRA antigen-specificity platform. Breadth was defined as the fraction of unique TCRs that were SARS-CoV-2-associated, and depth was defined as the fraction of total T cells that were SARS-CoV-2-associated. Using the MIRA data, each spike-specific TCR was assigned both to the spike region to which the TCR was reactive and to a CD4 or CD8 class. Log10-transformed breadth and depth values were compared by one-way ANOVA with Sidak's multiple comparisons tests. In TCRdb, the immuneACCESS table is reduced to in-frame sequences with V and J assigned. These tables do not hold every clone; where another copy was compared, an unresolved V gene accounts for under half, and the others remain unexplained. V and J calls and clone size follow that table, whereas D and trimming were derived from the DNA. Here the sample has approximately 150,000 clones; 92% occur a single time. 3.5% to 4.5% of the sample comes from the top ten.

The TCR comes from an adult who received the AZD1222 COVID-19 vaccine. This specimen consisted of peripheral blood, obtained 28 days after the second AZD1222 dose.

The CDR3: CASSGANYGYTF. The DNA sequence follows: TGTGCCAGTTCGGGGGCTAACTATGGCTACACCTTC. The chain was built from TRBV19 and TRBJ1-2, and perhaps TRBD1 as D gene, on 5 matching bases. V gives up 8 bases and J gives up 0 bases, and the segment between their germline ends measures 7 bases. There are 12 amino acids in the CDR3, from cysteine to phenylalanine inclusive. The kept DNA is CDR3 alone, 36 bases in frame from the first base. The germline V gene encodes CDR1 LNHDA and CDR2 SQIVND (reference sequence).